This paragraph reports one T cell receptor beta chain. Its antigen remains unknown. Time point given: week 11, during vaccination. Alongside topical imiquimod, each dose of vaccine comprised 300 ug of mutant IDH1 20-mer peptide. Repertoires were generated with immunoSEQ multiplex PCR, while TCRdb's copy carries only in-frame clones and drops some. The sample includes 110,000 or so clones, roughly 90% seen only once; the top ten take more than 0.55%. The data were taken from a study of a mutant IDH1 vaccine in newly diagnosed glioma. Study-wide context: Patients were given eight vaccinations, scheduled in weeks 1, 3, 5, 7, 11, 15, 19 and 23. Therapy received beforehand was radiotherapy, temozolomide, or both, with most patients given both. Study results and limitations: No link was apparently found between pseudoprogression and changes in top peripheral T cell clonotypes.

This CDR3 has 15 residues. V was shortened by 4 bases and J by 1 base, with 13 bases between the two germline ends. Germline CDR1 is MGHRA and CDR2 is YSYEKL. The TCR comes from a woman aged 45 to 65 with glioma. The sequences come from PBMCs, collected from a glioma patient whose treatment included an IDH1 peptide vaccine. V is TRBV4-1 and J is TRBJ1-2; D possibly corresponds to TRBD1 (6 bases). In DNA, the CDR3 is TGCGCCAGCAGCCCGGGGACACCAATTAACTATGGCTACACCTTC. This codes for CASSPGTPINYGYTF.